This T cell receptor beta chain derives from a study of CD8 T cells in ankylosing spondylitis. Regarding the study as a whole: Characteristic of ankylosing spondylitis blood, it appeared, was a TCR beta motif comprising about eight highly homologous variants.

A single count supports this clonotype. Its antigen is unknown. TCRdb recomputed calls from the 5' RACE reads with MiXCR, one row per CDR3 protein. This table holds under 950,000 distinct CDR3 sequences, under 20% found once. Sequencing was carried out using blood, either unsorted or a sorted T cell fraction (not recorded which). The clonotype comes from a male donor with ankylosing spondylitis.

CDR3 nucleotide sequence: TGTGCCAGCAGCTTACTGGGACTACCTCATTACAATGAGCAGTTCTTC. This gives the protein CASSLLGLPHYNEQFF. The chain is built from TRBV7-9 and TRBJ2-1, with 7 bases matching TRBD2. The CDR3 contains 16 residues. Trimming took 2 bases from V and 4 from J; bases not matched to a gene: 8. Germline V gene sequence: CDR1 SEHNR, CDR2 FQNEAQ (reference sequence).